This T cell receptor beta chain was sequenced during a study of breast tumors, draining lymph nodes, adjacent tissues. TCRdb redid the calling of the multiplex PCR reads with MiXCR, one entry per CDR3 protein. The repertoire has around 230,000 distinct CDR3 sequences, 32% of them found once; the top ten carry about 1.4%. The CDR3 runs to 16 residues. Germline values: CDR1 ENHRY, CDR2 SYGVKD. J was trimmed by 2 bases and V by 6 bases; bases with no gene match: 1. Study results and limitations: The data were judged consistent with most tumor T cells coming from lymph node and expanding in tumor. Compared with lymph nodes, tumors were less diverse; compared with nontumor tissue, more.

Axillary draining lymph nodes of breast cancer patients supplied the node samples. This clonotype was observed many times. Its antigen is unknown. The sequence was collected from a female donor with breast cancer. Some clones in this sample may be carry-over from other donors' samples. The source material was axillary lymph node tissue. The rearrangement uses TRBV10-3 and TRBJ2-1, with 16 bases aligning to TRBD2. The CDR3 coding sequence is TGTGCCATCAGGGGGACTAGCGGGAGGGCCTACAATGAGCAGTTCTTC. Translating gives CAIRGTSGRAYNEQFF.